This TCR beta chain was documented in a study of blood T cell repertoires in COVID-19. Study-level background: Sites in the United States, Italy and Spain provided acute and convalescent COVID-19 samples. The cDNA or gDNA used as material had been derived from T cells, B-cell-depleted T cells, or PBMCs.

V shed 5 bases and J 6 bases; nucleotides not matched to a gene: 10. Germline V gene lookup returns CDR1 SGHTA and CDR2 FQGNSA. CDR3 length equals 16 residues. Per the authors' pipeline: Amplifying reference gene primers gave estimates of nucleated cell counts. Using immunoSEQ multiplex PCR, the repertoire was profiled, and TCRdb retains in-frame clones only, with some absent. The DNA gave D and trimming, while V, J and clone size come from that table. The sample shows around 270,000 clones, about 89% of them seen only once. The sequence was collected from a man aged 40-49 years who had recovered from COVID-19. The V and J genes are TRBV7-2 and TRBJ2-3; 11 positions match TRBD2. Input material: peripheral blood. CDR3 protein: CASSLTSGRGSDTQYF. DNA for the CDR3: TGTGCCAGCAGCCTAACTAGCGGGAGAGGGTCCGATACGCAGTATTTT.